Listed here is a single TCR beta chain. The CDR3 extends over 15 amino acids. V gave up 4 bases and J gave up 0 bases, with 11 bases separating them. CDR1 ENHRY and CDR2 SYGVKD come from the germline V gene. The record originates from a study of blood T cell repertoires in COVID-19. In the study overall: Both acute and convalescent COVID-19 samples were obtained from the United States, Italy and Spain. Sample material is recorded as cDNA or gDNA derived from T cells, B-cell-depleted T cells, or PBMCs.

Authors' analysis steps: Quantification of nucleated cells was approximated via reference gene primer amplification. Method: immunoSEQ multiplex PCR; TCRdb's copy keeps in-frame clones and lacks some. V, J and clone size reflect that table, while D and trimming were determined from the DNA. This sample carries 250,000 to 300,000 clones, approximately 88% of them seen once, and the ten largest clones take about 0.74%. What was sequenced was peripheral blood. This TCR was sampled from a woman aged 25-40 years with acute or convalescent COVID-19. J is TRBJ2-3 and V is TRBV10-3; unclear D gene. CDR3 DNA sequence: TGTGCCATCAGTGCAGCGTCCACTAGCACAGATACGCAGTATTTT. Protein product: CAISAASTSTDTQYF.